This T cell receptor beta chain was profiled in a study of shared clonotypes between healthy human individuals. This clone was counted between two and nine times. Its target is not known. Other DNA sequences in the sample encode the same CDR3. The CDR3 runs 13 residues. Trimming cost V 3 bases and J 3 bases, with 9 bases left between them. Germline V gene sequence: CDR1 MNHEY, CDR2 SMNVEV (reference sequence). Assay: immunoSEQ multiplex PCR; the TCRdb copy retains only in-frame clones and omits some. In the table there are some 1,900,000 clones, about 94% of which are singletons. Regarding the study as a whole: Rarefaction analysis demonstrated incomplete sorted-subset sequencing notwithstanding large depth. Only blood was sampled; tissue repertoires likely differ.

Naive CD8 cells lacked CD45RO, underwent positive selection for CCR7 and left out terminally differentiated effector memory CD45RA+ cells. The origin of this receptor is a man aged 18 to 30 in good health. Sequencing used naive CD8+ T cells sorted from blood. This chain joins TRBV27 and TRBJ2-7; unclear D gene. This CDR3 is CASSLGIIYEQYF. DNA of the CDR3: TGTGCCAGCAGTTTGGGCATAATCTACGAGCAGTACTTC.